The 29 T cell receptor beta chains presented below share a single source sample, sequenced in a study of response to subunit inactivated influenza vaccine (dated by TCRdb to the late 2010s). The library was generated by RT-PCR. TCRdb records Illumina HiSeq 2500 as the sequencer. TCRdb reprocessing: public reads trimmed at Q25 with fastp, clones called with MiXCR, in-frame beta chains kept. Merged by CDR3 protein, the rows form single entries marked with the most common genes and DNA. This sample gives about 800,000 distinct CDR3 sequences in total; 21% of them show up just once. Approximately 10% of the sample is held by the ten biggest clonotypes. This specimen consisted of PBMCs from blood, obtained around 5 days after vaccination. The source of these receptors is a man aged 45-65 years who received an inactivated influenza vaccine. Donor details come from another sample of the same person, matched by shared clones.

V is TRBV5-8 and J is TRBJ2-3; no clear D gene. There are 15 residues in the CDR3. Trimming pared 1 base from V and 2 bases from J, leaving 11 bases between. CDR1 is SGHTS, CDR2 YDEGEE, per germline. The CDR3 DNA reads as TGTGCCAGCAGCTTGCCAACGGATTACACAGATACGCAGTATTTT. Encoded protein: CASSLPTDYTDTQYF.

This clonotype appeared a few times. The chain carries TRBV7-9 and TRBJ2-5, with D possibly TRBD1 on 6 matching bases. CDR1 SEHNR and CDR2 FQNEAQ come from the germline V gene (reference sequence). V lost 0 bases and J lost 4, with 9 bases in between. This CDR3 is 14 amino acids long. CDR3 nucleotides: TGTGCCAGCAGCTTAGCAACAGGGCGAGAGACCCAGTACTTC. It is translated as CASSLATGRETQYF.

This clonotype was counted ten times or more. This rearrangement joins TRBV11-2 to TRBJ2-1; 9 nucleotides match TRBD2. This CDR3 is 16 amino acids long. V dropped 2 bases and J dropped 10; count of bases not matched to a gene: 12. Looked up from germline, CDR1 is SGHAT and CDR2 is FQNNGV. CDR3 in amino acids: CASSLQETSGRGEQFF. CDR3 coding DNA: TGTGCCAGCAGCTTACAAGAGACTAGCGGCCGTGGGGAGCAGTTCTTC. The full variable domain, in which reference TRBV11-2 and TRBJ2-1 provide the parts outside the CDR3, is EAGVAQSPRYKIIEKRQSVAFWCNPISGHATLYWYQQILGQGPKLLIQFQNNGVVDDSQLPKDRFSAERLKGVDSTLKIQPAKLEDSAVYLCASSLQETSGRGEQFFGPGTRLTVL.

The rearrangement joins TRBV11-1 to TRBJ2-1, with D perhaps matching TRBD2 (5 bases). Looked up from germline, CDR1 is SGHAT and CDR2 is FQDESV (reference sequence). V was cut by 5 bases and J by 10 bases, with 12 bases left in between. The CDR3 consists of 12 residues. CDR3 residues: CASSARWEEQFF. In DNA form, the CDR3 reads TGTGCCAGCAGCGCGAGGTGGGAGGAGCAGTTCTTC. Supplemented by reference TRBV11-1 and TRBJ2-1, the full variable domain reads EAEVAQSPRYKITEKSQAVAFWCDPISGHATLYWYRQILGQGPELLVQFQDESVVDDSQLPKDRFSAERLKGVDSTLKIQPAELGDSAMYLCASSARWEEQFFGPGTRLTVL.

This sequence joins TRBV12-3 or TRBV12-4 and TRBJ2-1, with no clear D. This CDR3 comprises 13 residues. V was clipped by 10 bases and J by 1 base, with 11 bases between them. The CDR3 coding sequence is TGTGCCATCACCCTAGTTTCCTACAATGAGCAGTTCTTC. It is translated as CAITLVSYNEQFF.

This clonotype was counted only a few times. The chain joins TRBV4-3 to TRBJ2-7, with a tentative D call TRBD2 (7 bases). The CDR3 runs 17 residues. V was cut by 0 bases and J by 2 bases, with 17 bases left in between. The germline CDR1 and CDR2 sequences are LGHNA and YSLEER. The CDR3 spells CASSQDWGGTRAYEQYF. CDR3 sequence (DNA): TGCGCCAGCAGCCAAGATTGGGGAGGGACAAGAGCCTACGAGCAGTACTTC.

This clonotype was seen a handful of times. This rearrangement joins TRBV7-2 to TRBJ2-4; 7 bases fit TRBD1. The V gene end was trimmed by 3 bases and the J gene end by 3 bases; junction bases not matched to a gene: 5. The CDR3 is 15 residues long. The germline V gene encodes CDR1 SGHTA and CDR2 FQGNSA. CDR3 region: CASSFPGTDKNIQYF. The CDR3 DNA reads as TGTGCCAGCAGCTTCCCCGGGACAGACAAAAACATTCAGTACTTC.

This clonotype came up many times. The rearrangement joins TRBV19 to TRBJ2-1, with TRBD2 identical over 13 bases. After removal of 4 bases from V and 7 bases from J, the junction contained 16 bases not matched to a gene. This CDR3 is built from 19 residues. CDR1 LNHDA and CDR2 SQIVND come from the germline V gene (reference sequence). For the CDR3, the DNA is TGTGCCAGTAGTAAACGGGGACCCGGACTAGCGGGAGTTTTAAATGAGCAGTTCTTC. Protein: CASSKRGPGLAGVLNEQFF.

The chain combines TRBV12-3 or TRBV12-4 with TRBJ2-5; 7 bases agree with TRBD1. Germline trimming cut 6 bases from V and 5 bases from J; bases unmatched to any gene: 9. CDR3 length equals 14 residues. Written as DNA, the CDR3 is TGTGCCAGCAGCCTACAGGGGTCCGGGGAGACCCAGTACTTC. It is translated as CASSLQGSGETQYF.

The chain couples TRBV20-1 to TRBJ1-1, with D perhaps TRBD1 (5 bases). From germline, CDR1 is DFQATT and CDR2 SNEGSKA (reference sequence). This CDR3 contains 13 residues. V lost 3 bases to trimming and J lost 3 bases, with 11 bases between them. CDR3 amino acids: CSASHQGDTEAFF. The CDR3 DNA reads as TGCAGTGCTAGTCATCAGGGCGACACTGAAGCTTTCTTT.

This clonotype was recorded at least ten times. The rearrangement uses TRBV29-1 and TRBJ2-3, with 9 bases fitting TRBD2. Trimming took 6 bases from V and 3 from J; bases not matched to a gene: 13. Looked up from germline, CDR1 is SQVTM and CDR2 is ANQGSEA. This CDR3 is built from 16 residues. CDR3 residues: CSVGGSLAGLTDTQYF. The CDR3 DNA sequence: TGCAGCGTCGGGGGATCCCTAGCGGGACTGACAGATACGCAGTATTTT.

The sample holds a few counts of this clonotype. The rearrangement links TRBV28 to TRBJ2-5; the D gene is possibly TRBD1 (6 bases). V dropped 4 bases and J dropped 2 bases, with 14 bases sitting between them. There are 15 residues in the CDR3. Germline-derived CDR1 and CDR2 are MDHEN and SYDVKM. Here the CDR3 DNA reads TGTGCCAGCAGTTCTCGGACAGAATCGCAAGAGACCCAGTACTTC. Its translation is CASSSRTESQETQYF.

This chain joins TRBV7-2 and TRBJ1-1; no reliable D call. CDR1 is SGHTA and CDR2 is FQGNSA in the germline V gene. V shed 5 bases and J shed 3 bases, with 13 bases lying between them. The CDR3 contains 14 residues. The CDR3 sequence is CASSPRVVDTEAFF. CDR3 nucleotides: TGTGCCAGCAGCCCACGGGTGGTGGACACTGAAGCTTTCTTT. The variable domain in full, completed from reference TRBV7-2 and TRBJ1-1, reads GAGVSQSPSNKVTEKGKDVELRCDPISGHTALYWYRQSLGQGLEFLIYFQGNSAPDKSGLPSDRFSAERTGGSVSTLTIQRTQQEDSAVYLCASSPRVVDTEAFFGQGTRLTVV.

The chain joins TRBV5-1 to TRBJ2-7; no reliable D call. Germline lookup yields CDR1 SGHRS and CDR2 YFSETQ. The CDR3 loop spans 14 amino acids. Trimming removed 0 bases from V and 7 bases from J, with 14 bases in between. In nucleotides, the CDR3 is TGCGCCAGCAGCTTGGACGGAGTGTTAGGAGAGCAGTACTTC. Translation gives CASSLDGVLGEQYF.

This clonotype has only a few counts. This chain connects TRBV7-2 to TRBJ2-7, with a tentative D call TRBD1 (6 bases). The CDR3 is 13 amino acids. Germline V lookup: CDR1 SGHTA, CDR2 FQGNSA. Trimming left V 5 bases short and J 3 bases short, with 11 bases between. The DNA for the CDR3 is TGTGCCAGCAGCACCGGGACACACTACGAGCAGTACTTC. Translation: CASSTGTHYEQYF. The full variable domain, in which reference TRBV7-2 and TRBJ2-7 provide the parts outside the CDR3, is GAGVSQSPSNKVTEKGKDVELRCDPISGHTALYWYRQSLGQGLEFLIYFQGNSAPDKSGLPSDRFSAERTGGSVSTLTIQRTQQEDSAVYLCASSTGTHYEQYFGPGTRLTVT.

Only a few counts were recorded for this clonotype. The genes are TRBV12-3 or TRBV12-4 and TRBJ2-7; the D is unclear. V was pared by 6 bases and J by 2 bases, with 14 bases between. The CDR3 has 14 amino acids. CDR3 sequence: CASSSRLAPYEQYF. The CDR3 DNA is TGTGCCAGCAGCTCAAGGTTGGCTCCCTACGAGCAGTACTTC.

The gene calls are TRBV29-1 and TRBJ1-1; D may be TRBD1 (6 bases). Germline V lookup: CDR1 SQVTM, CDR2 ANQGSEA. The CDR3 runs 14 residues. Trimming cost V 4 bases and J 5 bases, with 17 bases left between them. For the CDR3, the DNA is TGCAGCGTTGGGGAGGGGGGCTGGAGAACTGAAGCTTTCTTT. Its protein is CSVGEGGWRTEAFF.

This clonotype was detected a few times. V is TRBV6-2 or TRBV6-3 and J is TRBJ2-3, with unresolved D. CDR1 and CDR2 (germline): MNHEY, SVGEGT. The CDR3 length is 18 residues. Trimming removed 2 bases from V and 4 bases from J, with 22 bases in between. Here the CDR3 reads CASSYHTQLRRSPDTQYF. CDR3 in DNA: TGTGCCAGCAGTTACCATACGCAACTTCGAAGGAGTCCAGATACGCAGTATTTT.

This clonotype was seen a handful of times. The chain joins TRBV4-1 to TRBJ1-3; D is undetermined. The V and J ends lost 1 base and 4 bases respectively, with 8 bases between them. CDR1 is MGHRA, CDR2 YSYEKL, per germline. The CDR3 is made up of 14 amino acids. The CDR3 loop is CASSQAGLGNTIYF. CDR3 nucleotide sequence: TGCGCCAGCAGCCAAGCCGGGTTAGGAAACACCATATATTTT.

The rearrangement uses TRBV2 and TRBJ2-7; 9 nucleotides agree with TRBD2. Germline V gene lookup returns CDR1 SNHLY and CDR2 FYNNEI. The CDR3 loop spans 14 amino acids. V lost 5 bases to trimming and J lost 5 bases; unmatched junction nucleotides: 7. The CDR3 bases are TGTGCCAGCAGTATTAGCGGGGGCAGGAACGAGCAGTACTTC. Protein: CASSISGGRNEQYF.

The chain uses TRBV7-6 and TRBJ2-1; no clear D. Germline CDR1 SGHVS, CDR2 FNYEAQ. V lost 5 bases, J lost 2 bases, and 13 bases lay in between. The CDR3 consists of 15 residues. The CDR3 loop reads CASSAQAVTYNEQFF. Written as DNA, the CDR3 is TGTGCCAGCAGCGCCCAAGCAGTCACCTACAATGAGCAGTTCTTC.

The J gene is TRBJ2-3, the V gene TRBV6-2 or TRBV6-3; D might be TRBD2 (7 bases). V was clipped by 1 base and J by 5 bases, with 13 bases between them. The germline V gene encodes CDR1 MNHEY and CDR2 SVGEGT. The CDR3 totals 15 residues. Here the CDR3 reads CASSYWGGGEDTQYF. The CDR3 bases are TGTGCCAGCAGTTACTGGGGGGGCGGCGAAGATACGCAGTATTTT.

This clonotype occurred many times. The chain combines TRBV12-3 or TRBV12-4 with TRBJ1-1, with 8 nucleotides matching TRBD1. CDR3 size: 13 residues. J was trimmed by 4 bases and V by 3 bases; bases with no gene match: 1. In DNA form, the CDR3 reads TGTGCCAGCAGTTTTACAGGGGGCACTGAAGCTTTCTTT. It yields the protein CASSFTGGTEAFF.

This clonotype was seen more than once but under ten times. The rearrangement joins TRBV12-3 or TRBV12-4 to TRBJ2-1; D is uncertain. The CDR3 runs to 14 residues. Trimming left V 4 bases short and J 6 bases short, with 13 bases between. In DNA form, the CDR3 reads TGTGCCAGCAGTTCGCTCCTGGCCTCCAATGAGCAGTTCTTC. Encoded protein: CASSSLLASNEQFF.

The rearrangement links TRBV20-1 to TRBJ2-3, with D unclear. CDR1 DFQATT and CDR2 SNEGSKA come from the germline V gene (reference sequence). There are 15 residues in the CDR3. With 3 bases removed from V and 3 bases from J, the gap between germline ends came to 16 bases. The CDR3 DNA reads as TGCAGTGCTAGTCGTTCGGGCTTGCTGACAGATACGCAGTATTTT. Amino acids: CSASRSGLLTDTQYF.

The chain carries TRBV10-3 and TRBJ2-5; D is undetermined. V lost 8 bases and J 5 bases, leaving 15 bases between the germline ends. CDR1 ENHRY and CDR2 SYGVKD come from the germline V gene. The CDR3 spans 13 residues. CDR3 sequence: CAIRAGPEETQYF. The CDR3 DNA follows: TGTGCCATCCGAGCAGGCCCAGAGGAGACCCAGTACTTC.

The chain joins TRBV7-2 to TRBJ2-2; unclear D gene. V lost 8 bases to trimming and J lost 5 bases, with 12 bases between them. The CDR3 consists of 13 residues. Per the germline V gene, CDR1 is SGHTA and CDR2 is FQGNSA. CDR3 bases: TGTGCCAGCTCTGCGGTTGGAACCGGGGAGCTGTTTTTT. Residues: CASSAVGTGELFF. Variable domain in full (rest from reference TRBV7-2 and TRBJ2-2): GAGVSQSPSNKVTEKGKDVELRCDPISGHTALYWYRQSLGQGLEFLIYFQGNSAPDKSGLPSDRFSAERTGGSVSTLTIQRTQQEDSAVYLCASSAVGTGELFFGEGSRLTVL.

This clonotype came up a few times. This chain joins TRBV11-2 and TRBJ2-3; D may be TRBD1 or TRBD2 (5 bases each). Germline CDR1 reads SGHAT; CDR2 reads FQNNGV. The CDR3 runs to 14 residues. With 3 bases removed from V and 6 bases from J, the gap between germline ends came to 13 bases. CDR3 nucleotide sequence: TGTGCCAGCAGCTTTCCCGCCAGGGAGGATACGCAGTATTTT. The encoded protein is CASSFPAREDTQYF.

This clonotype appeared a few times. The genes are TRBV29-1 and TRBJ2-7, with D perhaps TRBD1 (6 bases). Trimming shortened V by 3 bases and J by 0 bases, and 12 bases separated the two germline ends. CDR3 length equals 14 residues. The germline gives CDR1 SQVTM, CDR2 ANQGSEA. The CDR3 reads CSVDPTGSSYEQYF. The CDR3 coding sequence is TGCAGCGTTGATCCAACAGGGAGCTCCTACGAGCAGTACTTC.